The sequence of this T cell receptor (beta chain) was determined in a study of blood T cell repertoires in COVID-19. Looking at the study overall: The United States, Italy and Spain supplied acute and convalescent COVID-19 samples. T cells, B-cell-depleted T cells, or PBMCs supplied cDNA or gDNA.

V lost 2 bases and J lost 5, with 21 bases in between. The CDR3 has 17 amino acids. Looked up from germline, CDR1 is MNHNS and CDR2 is SASEGT. As handled by the study authors: Amplifying reference gene primers gave estimates of nucleated cell counts. Here immunoSEQ multiplex PCR was the method, and the copy in TCRdb shows in-frame clones only, minus some. That table gives V, J and clone size, and the DNA gave D and trimming. This table has roughly 40,000 clones, 65% to 80% appearing once. The chain couples TRBV6-1 to TRBJ2-5; possibly TRBD2 for D (7 bases). Material: peripheral blood. The clonotype was recovered from a man older than 75 with acute or convalescent COVID-19. CDR3 coding DNA: TGTGCCAGCAGTGAATACTCAGGGGCAGGGCGGGGGGAGACCCAGTACTTC. Translated: CASSEYSGAGRGETQYF.